A selection of T cell receptor beta chains follows, all from one sample in a study of blood T cell repertoires in COVID-19. Clones were sequenced by immunoSEQ multiplex PCR, and TCRdb holds only the in-frame ones, with some missing. The table shows approximately 150,000 clones, with roughly 84% occurring only once. Sequenced input: peripheral blood. Source of these receptors: a woman aged 45-65 years with COVID-19, enrolled during active disease. CDR3s include the opening cysteine and the closing phenylalanine or tryptophan. Fields, in order: D gene, clone size, CDR3 length, J gene, V gene, CDR3 DNA, CDR3 protein. A D gene is named only where the DNA matches it firmly. Clone sizes are given selectively: once, few, many, or a class where the clone is expanded.

>.|.|15|TRBJ2-7|TRBV6-2/TRBV6-3
TGTGCCAGCAGTTCCCTCCCGGGACAATCCTACGAGCAGTACTTC
CASSSLPGQSYEQYF
>TRBD1|.|15|TRBJ2-1|TRBV5-6
TGTGCCAGCAGCTTTACCAGGACAGGGTACACTGAGCAGTTCTTC
CASSFTRTGYTEQFF
>.|few|16|TRBJ2-1|TRBV7-9
TGTGCCAGCAGCTTAGTGGGGGCGGACTCCTACAATGAGCAGTTCTTC
CASSLVGADSYNEQFF
>.|.|15|TRBJ2-1|TRBV6-4
TGTGCCAGCACCAGAGGGCGGGCAGCCTACAATGAGCAGTTCTTC
CASTRGRAAYNEQFF
>TRBD1|.|14|TRBJ2-3|TRBV7-9
TGTGCCACCCAGGGGGCGCGGGGCACAGATACGCAGTATTTT
CATQGARGTDTQYF
>.|.|13|TRBJ1-1|TRBV5-1
TGCGCCAGCGAGGACCCGGGGGACACTGAAGCTTTCTTT
CASEDPGDTEAFF
>.|many|14|TRBJ1-1|TRBV6-4
TGTGCCAGCAGTGACGGAGGGTCGAACACTGAAGCTTTCTTT
CASSDGGSNTEAFF
>.|.|15|TRBJ2-7|TRBV13
TGTGCCAGCAGCCCTACTAGGGGGTCCACCTACGAGCAGTACTTC
CASSPTRGSTYEQYF
>TRBD1|many|15|TRBJ2-7|TRBV25-1
TGTGCCAGCAGCCCCTCAAACAGGGGTACCTACGAGCAGTACTTC
CASSPSNRGTYEQYF
>.|.|14|TRBJ1-1|TRBV9
TGTGCCAGCAGCGTAGGACAGTCGAACACTGAAGCTTTCTTT
CASSVGQSNTEAFF
>.|.|13|TRBJ2-7|TRBV11-2
TGTGCCAGCAGCGCCACGGACAGCTACGAGCAGTACTTC
CASSATDSYEQYF
>.|.|13|TRBJ1-2|TRBV7-9
TGTGCCAGCAGTTTTCGAGCGGGGGATGGCTACACCTTC
CASSFRAGDGYTF
>.|.|13|TRBJ2-2|TRBV6-2/TRBV6-3
TGTGCCAGCAGTTACCTTTACACCGGGGAGCTGTTTTTT
CASSYLYTGELFF
>TRBD2|.|16|TRBJ2-5|TRBV9
TGTGCCAGCAGCGCCTCCCTAGCGGGGGGCGAGGAGACCCAGTACTTC
CASSASLAGGEETQYF
>.|.|15|TRBJ2-5|TRBV6-5
TGTGCCAGCTTTGGGGCAAGTACGGCCCGGGAGACCCAGTACTTC
CASFGASTARETQYF
>TRBD1|.|15|TRBJ1-2|TRBV5-6
TGTGCCAGCAGCTTTAGAAGGACAGGGGATATCAGCTACACCTTC
CASSFRRTGDISYTF
>.|once|13|TRBJ2-2|TRBV28
TGTGCCAGCGGGGGGGCAGTTCCCGGGGAGCTGTTTTTT
CASGGAVPGELFF
>TRBD2|few|16|TRBJ2-2|TRBV10-1
TGCGCCAGCAGTGCCCGCGGGGGGCCTCTCACCGGGGAGCTGTTTTTT
CASSARGGPLTGELFF
>TRBD1|.|17|TRBJ2-3|TRBV5-4
TGTGCCAGCAGCCCTACTGGGACAGCCGCAAGCGCAGATACGCAGTATTTT
CASSPTGTAASADTQYF
>TRBD1|.|15|TRBJ1-1|TRBV5-1
TGCGCCAGCAGCTTGGGACAGGGGGACGGGACTGAAGCTTTCTTT
CASSLGQGDGTEAFF